The entry below gives a single TCR beta chain sequence along with its context. The antigen this receptor binds is unknown. It has no much larger one-base neighbor in the sample; base qualities were not kept. Library method: 5' RACE. Sequencing instrument: Illumina HiSeq 2000. A universal primer binding site was introduced by template switching, and a unique molecular identifier was present in the final cDNA, enabling accurate counting of TCR cDNA molecules. Specific primers in the conserved constant-segment region were used to synthesize first-strand cDNA for the TCR alpha and beta chains. Each cDNA library was double barcoded, with a SMART-Mk sample barcode plus Illumina barcodes, to control for contamination. TruSeq adapter sequences and Illumina sample barcodes were added in two successive PCR steps. Sequencing of the TCR alpha and beta cDNA libraries was done on the Illumina HiSeq platform using custom primers. On the authors' methods: Unique molecular identifiers were extracted from raw reads with MiGEC, and CDR3 positions were determined with MiXCR. For each individual, recombination models were inferred using an EM algorithm with the repgenHMM and IGoR tools. The analysis of shared clonotypes was done with the tcR package in R, with sharing normalized by the product of cloneset sizes. To study raw recombination without the effects of thymic and clonal selection, out-of-frame nonproductive sequences were analyzed. The public reads were reanalyzed by TCRdb: fastp trimming at Q25, MiXCR alignment, in-frame beta chains only. Here each entry gathers all rows of one CDR3 protein and keeps the most common genes and DNA. These V and J calls rely on TCRdb rather than the paper's analysis. The sample table contains 350,000 or so distinct CDR3 sequences; only one count was recorded for 8.5% to 10% of them. Under 9.5% of the sample is in the top ten clones.

Every donor in the study was a healthy Caucasian. Three unrelated non-twin adults were additionally sequenced: a male aged 18 to 30, a male aged 50 to 60 and a female aged 50 to 60. Miltenyi CD45RO+ enrichment and human naive T-cell isolation kits were used to isolate memory (CD45RO+) and naive T cells from PBMC. The sample originates from a study of identical twins (TCRdb year 2016). About the investigation overall: The study deep-sequenced TCR alpha and beta repertoires from monozygotic twins, unrelated adults of various ages and cord blood to test whether fetal clonotypes persist. To rule out contamination, replicate twin experiments were performed at different times with different library preparation protocols. Overall study outcomes, separate from this receptor: Excess twin sharing in beta out-of-frame sequences was weaker because fewer shared sequences lowered the signal-to-noise ratio. Compared with coincidental sharing between unrelated individuals, out-of-frame TCR alpha sequences shared between twins had an excess of sequences with low generation probability. Fewer insertions were carried by abundant cord blood beta clonotypes, a similar but weaker trend appeared in young adult naive repertoires, and no such trend appeared in memory repertoires. Invariant T cells such as MAIT and iNKT could partly confound zero-insertion analyses, though diverse VJ usage argued against this for most clonotypes. Because the same donors could not be followed over many years, the conclusions relied on cross-sectional statistical analysis. Out-of-frame TCR alpha sharing in monozygotic twins was systematically underestimated by recombination models, whereas sharing between unrelated individuals was in agreement with the recombination models.

Inclusive of the bounding cysteine and valine, the CDR3 is 13 residues long. Only the CDR3 DNA is retained, 39 bases long and in frame from the first base. In the germline V gene, CDR1 corresponds to SQVTM and CDR2 to ANQGSEA. The germline V and J ends show losses of 6 bases and 6 bases respectively, and no gene match explains 9 bases of the junction. The source of this sequence is a woman in her forties or fifties in good health. The sequence links TRBV29-1 to TRBJ2-7; TRBD1 fits 9 bases in the junction. Sequencing was done on a sample of naive T cells sorted from blood. This specimen's cell subset or site label, per the study, means: cells isolated with a human naive T-cell isolation kit. Here the CDR3 is given as CSVGTGGKGEQYV. The nucleotide sequence is given as TGCAGCGTGGGCACAGGGGGCAAGGGCGAGCAGTACGTC.